One sample yielded the 27 T cell receptor beta chains listed below, sequenced in a study of T-cell memory formation after mild COVID-19. TCRdb fed the 5' RACE reads into MiXCR, producing one record per CDR3 protein. The repertoire has about 440,000 distinct CDR3 sequences, roughly 20% of them found once; the top ten carry approximately 8.4%. Sequenced sample: PBMCs or a T cell subset sorted from them (not recorded which). These receptors were collected from an adult woman who had mild COVID-19 (a few samples of this study predate the infection). Cell type and time point are not known.

The DNA for the CDR3 is TGTGCCAGCAGTGACCCCGGCGGAGGGTCCTACAATGAGCAGTTCTTC. Translation: CASSDPGGGSYNEQFF. The gene calls are TRBV25-1 and TRBJ2-1; weak D call: TRBD2 (6 bases). Germline V gene lookup returns CDR1 MGHDK and CDR2 SYGVNS. V dropped 3 bases and J dropped 1 base, with 13 bases sitting between them. CDR3 size: 16 residues.

This clonotype was observed a handful of times. The V and J genes are TRBV7-2 and TRBJ1-6; TRBD1 matches at 7 bases. Per germline, CDR1 SGHTA and CDR2 FQGNSA. The CDR3 spans 13 residues. V lost 5 bases to trimming and J lost 8 bases; unmatched junction nucleotides: 3. The CDR3 loop is CASSLDRDSPLHF. CDR3 coding DNA: TGTGCCAGCAGCCTCGACAGGGATTCACCCCTCCACTTT.

This clonotype came up a few times. The V and J genes are TRBV7-9 and TRBJ1-1; no definite D call. Germline V lookup: CDR1 SEHNR, CDR2 FQNEAQ (reference sequence). The V and J ends lost 4 bases and 2 bases respectively, with 8 bases between them. The CDR3 is 13 residues long. The CDR3 sequence: CASSWSENTEAFF. In DNA form, the CDR3 reads TGTGCCAGCAGCTGGAGTGAAAACACTGAAGCTTTCTTT.

The CDR3 is CSARDWGTGVTGELFF. The DNA for the CDR3 is TGCAGTGCTAGAGATTGGGGGACAGGGGTCACCGGGGAGCTGTTTTTT. This chain joins TRBV20-1 and TRBJ2-2, with TRBD1 matching over 10 bases. CDR3 length: 16 residues. J lost 4 bases, V lost 0 bases, and 5 bases had no gene match. Per germline, CDR1 DFQATT and CDR2 SNEGSKA (reference sequence).

This clonotype was seen a few times. The J gene is TRBJ1-2, the V gene TRBV25-1, with D unresolved. With 0 bases removed from V and 0 bases from J, the gap between germline ends came to 17 bases. The germline gives CDR1 MGHDK, CDR2 SYGVNS. CDR3 length equals 18 residues. DNA for the CDR3: TGTGCCAGCAGTGAATATAACCCCGGAGGGCAGACTAACTATGGCTACACCTTC. It is translated as CASSEYNPGGQTNYGYTF.

The CDR3 coding sequence is TGTGCCAGCAGCCAAGACCCCTTACACACTGAAGCTTTCTTT. Encoded protein: CASSQDPLHTEAFF. The gene calls are TRBV4-2 and TRBJ1-1; D is uncertain. CDR1 and CDR2 (germline): LGHNA, YNFKEQ. V lost 0 bases and J 3 bases, leaving 8 bases between the germline ends. CDR3 size: 14 residues.

The table lists this clonotype with a few counts. The chain carries TRBV10-3 and TRBJ2-2; a possible D gene is TRBD2 (6 bases). The ends were cut back, 6 bases at V and 3 bases at J, with 17 bases in the middle. This CDR3 comprises 16 residues. Germline CDR1 reads ENHRY; CDR2 reads SYGVKD. In nucleotides, the CDR3 is TGTGCCATCAGACCAGGATTAGGAGGGGACACCGGGGAGCTGTTTTTT. As protein: CAIRPGLGGDTGELFF.

V and J are TRBV7-2 and TRBJ2-1; a possible D gene is TRBD2 (5 bases). The germline V and J ends were trimmed by 4 bases and 9 bases, with 10 bases remaining between them. CDR3 length: 12 amino acids. Germline V lookup: CDR1 SGHTA, CDR2 FQGNSA. CDR3 sequence: CASSSLGVEQFF. CDR3 nucleotide sequence: TGTGCCAGCAGCTCACTCGGGGTTGAGCAGTTCTTC.

This chain uses TRBV6-6 with TRBJ2-2, with 9 bases that match TRBD1. CDR3 length: 15 amino acids. The V gene end was trimmed by 4 bases and the J gene end by 5 bases; junction bases not matched to a gene: 5. From germline, CDR1 is MNHNY and CDR2 SVGAGI (reference sequence). CDR3 DNA: TGTGCCAGCAGTTCGGGACAGGGCGAGACCGGGGAGCTGTTTTTT. Encoded protein: CASSSGQGETGELFF.

This clonotype was recorded at least ten times. The rearrangement uses TRBV7-3 and TRBJ1-1; maybe TRBD1 (5 bases). CDR1 SGHTA and CDR2 FQGTGA come from the germline V gene. The CDR3 is made up of 14 amino acids. Trimming pared 5 bases from V and 7 bases from J, leaving 17 bases between. The CDR3 DNA sequence: TGTGCCAGCAGCCTAGGCCCCGGGACGATTGAAGCTTTCTTT. Translating gives CASSLGPGTIEAFF.

V usage is TRBV6-5 and J usage is TRBJ2-3, with D unresolved. Germline V gives CDR1 MNHEY, CDR2 SVGAGI. The CDR3 has 14 residues. V was trimmed by 2 bases and J by 1 base, leaving 7 bases between them. Here the CDR3 reads CASSYEVGTDTQYF. The CDR3 region has the DNA TGTGCCAGCAGTTACGAGGTGGGCACAGATACGCAGTATTTT.

CDR3 sequence: CASSEWAATNEKLFF. The CDR3 DNA reads as TGTGCCAGCAGTGAGTGGGCAGCAACTAATGAAAAACTGTTTTTT. The chain uses TRBV6-5 and TRBJ1-4; D remains ambiguous. CDR1 and CDR2 (germline): MNHEY, SVGAGI. The CDR3 spans 15 residues. The V gene lost 5 bases and the J gene lost 0 bases, with 10 bases spanning the gap.

This clonotype was recorded a few times. This chain connects TRBV6-2 or TRBV6-3 to TRBJ1-5; the D gene is possibly TRBD1 (5 bases). Germline CDR1 reads MNHEY; CDR2 reads SVGEGT. Trimming left V 6 bases short and J 1 base short, with 10 bases between. The CDR3 covers 14 residues. CDR3 amino acids: CASRAGSSNQPQHF. CDR3 sequence (DNA): TGTGCCAGCAGGGCAGGGTCCAGCAATCAGCCCCAGCATTTT.

This clonotype was seen a handful of times. V and J are TRBV12-3 or TRBV12-4 and TRBJ2-1, with unresolved D. V gave up 4 bases and J gave up 9 bases, with 7 bases separating them. The CDR3 is 11 amino acids. CDR3 sequence: CASSYSSEQFF. CDR3 bases: TGTGCCAGCAGTTATAGTAGTGAGCAGTTCTTC.

This rearrangement joins TRBV12-3 or TRBV12-4 to TRBJ2-1; 11 bases match TRBD2. V was clipped by 2 bases and J by 8 bases; unmatched bases: 8. CDR3 length: 16 residues. The CDR3 loop reads CASSLTVAGGYDEQFF. The CDR3 DNA sequence: TGTGCCAGCAGTTTAACGGTAGCGGGGGGGTACGATGAGCAGTTCTTC.

This clonotype was seen only a few times. This sequence joins TRBV20-1 and TRBJ2-5; D is undetermined. The CDR3 runs 10 residues. Germline V gene sequence: CDR1 DFQATT, CDR2 SNEGSKA (reference sequence). V lost 7 bases, J lost 4 bases, and 7 bases lay in between. This chain's CDR3 is CSVGRETQYF. The CDR3 DNA reads TGCAGTGTAGGGCGAGAGACCCAGTACTTC.

This clonotype has a handful of counts. The chain is built from TRBV27 and TRBJ1-5, with D perhaps TRBD1 (6 bases). Germline V CDR1 and CDR2: MNHEY, SMNVEV (reference sequence). Trimming took 3 bases from V and 3 from J, leaving 12 bases between them. The CDR3 consists of 15 residues. The CDR3 loop is CASSLRGADNQPQHF. The CDR3 DNA is TGTGCCAGCAGTTTGCGGGGGGCGGACAATCAGCCCCAGCATTTT.

This chain uses TRBV6-1 with TRBJ1-2; weak D call: TRBD1 (5 bases). With 10 bases removed from V and 4 bases from J, the gap between germline ends came to 16 bases. Germline CDR1 is MNHNS and CDR2 is SASEGT. There are 13 residues in the CDR3. The CDR3 sequence: CAILDGGIYGYTF. DNA for the CDR3: TGTGCCATTCTCGACGGGGGGATCTATGGCTACACCTTC.

The DNA of the CDR3 is TGTGCCAGCAGCTTAGGGAAGGGCCAAGAGTCCAGAGATACGCAGTATTTT. Translating gives CASSLGKGQESRDTQYF. The chain has TRBV11-2 and TRBJ2-3; D is undetermined. This CDR3 contains 17 residues. Trimming shortened V by 1 base and J by 5 bases, and 19 bases separated the two germline ends. The germline CDR1 and CDR2 sequences are SGHAT and FQNNGV.

The V gene is TRBV7-8, the J gene TRBJ2-2; TRBD2 might be the D (5 bases). With 4 bases removed from V and 4 bases from J, the gap between germline ends came to 10 bases. There are 14 residues in the CDR3. Germline CDR1 is SGHVS and CDR2 is FQNEAQ. CDR3 residues: CASSSAGVTGELFF. The CDR3 nucleotides read TGTGCCAGCAGCTCCGCCGGGGTCACCGGGGAGCTGTTTTTT.

V and J are TRBV20-1 and TRBJ2-7; D ambiguous. V lost 3 bases to trimming and J lost 0 bases, with 15 bases between them. The germline V gene has CDR1 DFQATT and CDR2 SNEGSKA (reference sequence). This CDR3 has 15 amino acids. CDR3 DNA: TGCAGTGCTAGTCTCCATCGAAACCCCTCCTACGAGCAGTACTTC. It encodes CSASLHRNPSYEQYF.

J is TRBJ1-1 and V is TRBV12-3 or TRBV12-4; the D is unclear. This CDR3 has 12 amino acids. V lost 6 bases and J 0 bases, leaving 5 bases between the germline ends. The CDR3 coding sequence is TGTGCCAGCAGACTTTTGAACACTGAAGCTTTCTTT. Translated, it gives CASRLLNTEAFF.

The table lists this clonotype with a few counts. V usage is TRBV6-5 and J usage is TRBJ2-1; possible D gene TRBD2, 6 bases. With 2 bases removed from V and 6 bases from J, the gap between germline ends came to 14 bases. CDR1 is MNHEY, CDR2 SVGAGI, per germline. The CDR3 extends over 15 amino acids. The CDR3 is CASSYIPREVNEQFF. CDR3 coding DNA: TGTGCCAGCAGTTACATACCGCGGGAAGTCAATGAGCAGTTCTTC.

This chain links TRBV4-2 with TRBJ2-1; D is ambiguous. CDR3 size: 12 residues. CDR1 is LGHNA and CDR2 is YNFKEQ in the germline V gene. The V end was cut by 8 bases, the J end by 12 bases, with 17 bases between. The CDR3 nucleotides read TGTGCCAGCGCGGCAGAGTTGAACCCGCAGTTCTTC. It specifies CASAAELNPQFF.

The chain recombines TRBV20-1 with TRBJ1-5; tentatively, D is TRBD1 (5 bases). Trimming took off 0 bases at V and 2 bases at J, with 11 bases between the two ends. This CDR3 has 15 residues. CDR1 and CDR2 (germline): DFQATT, SNEGSKA (reference sequence). CDR3 in DNA: TGCAGTGCTAGAGAGAACAGGTATCGCAATCAGCCCCAGCATTTT. It yields the protein CSARENRYRNQPQHF.

This clonotype came up a few times. The rearrangement links TRBV6-5 to TRBJ2-1; D remains unclear. V lost 0 bases to trimming and J lost 15 bases, with 15 bases between them. The germline V gene has CDR1 MNHEY and CDR2 SVGAGI. The CDR3 sequence is 13 residues long. The CDR3 sequence is CASSYSVLGLVFF. In nucleotides, the CDR3 is TGTGCCAGCAGTTACTCGGTTTTAGGGTTGGTGTTCTTC.

V usage is TRBV4-3 and J usage is TRBJ2-7, with D perhaps being TRBD1 or TRBD2 (5 bases each). The CDR3 has 18 amino acids. V was trimmed by 0 bases and J by 0 bases, leaving 18 bases between them. Germline V CDR1 and CDR2: LGHNA, YSLEER. The CDR3 bases are TGCGCCAGCAGCCAAGATCTGGCGTGGGACCACTACTCCTACGAGCAGTACTTC. It codes for CASSQDLAWDHYSYEQYF.